This T cell receptor beta chain emerged from a study of shared clonotypes between healthy human individuals. Clones were read by immunoSEQ multiplex PCR, and TCRdb kept only the in-frame ones, dropping some. The sample yields 550,000 to 800,000 clones, around 74% seen once. This clone was detected only once. V lost 5 bases and J lost 5, with 9 bases in between. This CDR3 has 13 amino acids. Per the germline V gene, CDR1 is SNHLY and CDR2 is FYNNEI. The source is a woman aged 30 to 39 in good health. This chain links TRBV2 with TRBJ2-2; D not resolved. What was sequenced was memory CD4+ T cells sorted from blood. Subset specified: CD45RA-negative fraction. CDR3 nucleotide sequence: TGTGCCAGCAGTAGAGCCGGTACCGGGGAGCTGTTTTTT. Its translation is CASSRAGTGELFF.